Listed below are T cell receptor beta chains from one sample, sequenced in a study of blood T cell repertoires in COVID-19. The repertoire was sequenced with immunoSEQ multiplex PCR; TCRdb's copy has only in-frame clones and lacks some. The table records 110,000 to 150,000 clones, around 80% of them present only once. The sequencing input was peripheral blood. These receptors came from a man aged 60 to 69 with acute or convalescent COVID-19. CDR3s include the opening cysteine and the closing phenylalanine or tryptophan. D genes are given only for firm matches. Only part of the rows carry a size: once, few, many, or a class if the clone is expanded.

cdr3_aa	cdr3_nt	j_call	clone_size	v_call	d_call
CASIHPPSGQSNSPLHF	TGTGCCAGCATCCATCCTCCCTCGGGACAATCCAATTCACCCCTCCACTTT	TRBJ1-6	.	TRBV27	.
CASTGTSGNSQYF	TGTGCCAGTACCGGGACTAGCGGGAATTCTCAGTACTTC	TRBJ2-4	.	TRBV19	TRBD2
CASSLSPSGLTGQYF	TGTGCCAGCAGCTTAAGCCCTAGCGGCTTAACCGGGCAGTACTTC	TRBJ2-7	.	TRBV7-2	TRBD2
CASSQAFSGRFSYEQYF	TGTGCCAGCAGCCAAGCCTTTAGCGGGAGGTTCTCCTACGAGCAGTACTTC	TRBJ2-7	.	TRBV3-1/TRBV3-2	TRBD2
CAWRMVVGPQETQYF	TGTGCCTGGAGAATGGTAGTTGGGCCCCAAGAGACCCAGTACTTC	TRBJ2-5	.	TRBV30	.
CASSLGGSGREDTQYF	TGTGCCAGCAGCTTGGGTGGTAGCGGGAGAGAAGATACGCAGTATTTT	TRBJ2-3	.	TRBV5-4	TRBD2
CASSYSTENEKLFF	TGTGCCAGCAGTTACTCGACAGAAAATGAAAAACTGTTTTTT	TRBJ1-4	few	TRBV6-2/TRBV6-3	.
CAWSAWRPGANVLTF	TGTGCCTGGAGTGCTTGGAGGCCTGGGGCCAACGTCCTGACTTTC	TRBJ2-6	few	TRBV30	.
CASSTSKGPANTIYF	TGTGCCAGCAGTACCTCAAAGGGGCCGGCCAACACCATATATTTT	TRBJ1-3	few	TRBV27	.
CASSVPSGRARDETQYF	TGTGCCAGCAGCGTCCCAAGCGGGAGGGCGAGGGATGAGACCCAGTACTTC	TRBJ2-5	.	TRBV9	TRBD2
CASSSYYEQYF	TGTGCCAGCAGTTCTTACTACGAGCAGTACTTC	TRBJ2-7	.	TRBV12-3/TRBV12-4	.
CASSETSGMTQYF	TGTGCCAGCAGCGAAACTAGCGGGATGACCCAGTACTTC	TRBJ2-5	once	TRBV7-8	TRBD2
CASSLTPSYEQYF	TGTGCCAGCAGCCTAACTCCCTCCTACGAGCAGTACTTC	TRBJ2-7	.	TRBV27	.
CASSALAGGTDTQYF	TGTGCCAGCAGTGCCCTAGCGGGAGGGACAGATACGCAGTATTTT	TRBJ2-3	.	TRBV2	TRBD2
CASSTTSGDNEQFF	TGTGCCAGCAGCACCACTAGCGGGGACAATGAGCAGTTCTTC	TRBJ2-1	.	TRBV7-8	TRBD2
CASSQEGRSYSGNTIYF	TGTGCCAGCAGCCAAGAGGGGAGGTCTTACTCTGGAAACACCATATATTTT	TRBJ1-3	.	TRBV4-2	.
CASSLAGGGTDTQYF	TGTGCCAGCAGCCTAGCGGGAGGGGGGACAGATACGCAGTATTTT	TRBJ2-3	.	TRBV11-3	TRBD2
CASSPSGANYGYTF	TGTGCCAGCAGCCCGTCAGGGGCGAACTATGGCTACACCTTC	TRBJ1-2	.	TRBV3-1/TRBV3-2	.
CASRIGRVALYGYTF	TGTGCCAGCAGGATCGGGAGGGTGGCCCTATATGGCTACACCTTC	TRBJ1-2	.	TRBV28	.
CASSQGQGYGFYGYTF	TGTGCCAGCAGCCAGGGACAGGGGTATGGGTTCTATGGCTACACCTTC	TRBJ1-2	.	TRBV11-2	TRBD1
CAISESRDRGYTF	TGTGCCATCAGTGAGTCTCGGGACAGGGGCTACACCTTC	TRBJ1-2	.	TRBV10-3	TRBD1
CSARSGTAMNTEAFF	TGCAGCGCCCGATCAGGGACAGCGATGAACACTGAAGCTTTCTTT	TRBJ1-1	.	TRBV29-1	TRBD1
CASTAGLATTGELFF	TGTGCCAGCACGGCGGGACTAGCAACCACCGGGGAGCTGTTTTTT	TRBJ2-2	.	TRBV28	TRBD2
CASSLPTGNSYEQYF	TGCGCCAGCAGCCTCCCGACGGGAAACTCCTACGAGCAGTACTTC	TRBJ2-7	once	TRBV4-1	.
CASSTPMRVGGTEAFF	TGTGCCAGCAGTACCCCTATGAGGGTAGGTGGAACTGAAGCTTTCTTT	TRBJ1-1	.	TRBV28	.
CATIQTGAVNTEAFF	TGTGCCACCATCCAGACAGGGGCGGTGAACACTGAAGCTTTCTTT	TRBJ1-1	once	TRBV15	TRBD1
CASSTATALNQPQHF	TGTGCCAGCAGCACAGCAACGGCCCTCAATCAGCCCCAGCATTTT	TRBJ1-5	.	TRBV5-5	.
CASRGAGVNTGELFF	TGCGCCAGCCGGGGGGCAGGGGTGAACACCGGGGAGCTGTTTTTT	TRBJ2-2	.	TRBV4-1	.
CAWTLLGGGTEAFF	TGTGCCTGGACCCTCCTTGGGGGGGGCACTGAAGCTTTCTTT	TRBJ1-1	few	TRBV30	.
CASSSGLDNSPLHF	TGTGCCAGCAGCTCGGGGTTGGATAATTCACCCCTCCACTTT	TRBJ1-6	.	TRBV7-9	.
CASSRAAYNEQFF	TGTGCCAGTAGTAGGGCAGCCTACAATGAGCAGTTCTTC	TRBJ2-1	.	TRBV19	.
CASSPSGTGGSETQYF	TGTGCCAGCTCACCATCGGGGACAGGGGGCTCAGAGACCCAGTACTTC	TRBJ2-5	once	TRBV18	TRBD1
CASSQTGTANTGELFF	TGTGCCAGCAGCCAGACCGGGACAGCGAACACCGGGGAGCTGTTTTTT	TRBJ2-2	once	TRBV5-8	TRBD1
CASGSAGTAIRSPFF	TGTGCCAGCGGATCGGCGGGGACAGCAATACGTAGTCCGTTCTTC	TRBJ2-1	.	TRBV28	.
CASSPDRGNQPQHF	TGTGCCAGCAGTCCGGACAGGGGCAATCAGCCCCAGCATTTT	TRBJ1-5	.	TRBV2	TRBD1
CSARLSSSYEQYF	TGCAGCGCCCGATTGTCGAGCTCCTACGAGCAGTACTTC	TRBJ2-7	few	TRBV29-1	.
CASSPFLGGRYQETQYF	TGTGCCAGCAGTCCCTTCCTAGGGGGTCGGTACCAAGAGACCCAGTACTTC	TRBJ2-5	.	TRBV28	.
CASSQNTLNIQYF	TGTGCCAGCAGCCAAAACACATTAAACATTCAGTACTTC	TRBJ2-4	.	TRBV14	.
CASNPPGRGEQYF	TGTGCCAGCAACCCCCCAGGACGGGGGGAGCAGTACTTC	TRBJ2-7	.	TRBV5-5	.
CASSWLAGDLGAARETQYF	TGTGCCAGCAGTTGGCTAGCGGGAGATCTCGGGGCAGCAAGAGAGACCCAGTACTTC	TRBJ2-5	.	TRBV11-2	TRBD2
CASSFSGSGYTF	TGTGCCAGCAGTTTCTCAGGGTCTGGCTACACCTTC	TRBJ1-2	.	TRBV28	.
CAFKLAGDNEQYF	TGTGCCTTCAAACTAGCGGGAGATAACGAGCAGTACTTC	TRBJ2-7	.	TRBV30	TRBD2
CASSLGQGFEKLFF	TGTGCCAGCAGCTTGGGACAGGGATTTGAAAAACTGTTTTTT	TRBJ1-4	.	TRBV5-4	TRBD1
CASSYSRLSGNTIYF	TGTGCCAGCAGTTACTCCCGACTCTCTGGAAACACCATATATTTT	TRBJ1-3	.	TRBV6-5	.
CASSLLSGKGNEQFF	TGTGCCAGCAGCTTACTTAGCGGGAAGGGCAATGAGCAGTTCTTC	TRBJ2-1	.	TRBV7-3	TRBD2
CAISALGSGGITDTQYF	TGTGCCATCAGCGCCCTAGGGAGCGGAGGGATCACAGATACGCAGTATTTT	TRBJ2-3	few	TRBV10-3	.
CASSYHTTDTQYF	TGTGCCAGCAGTTACCACACCACAGATACGCAGTATTTT	TRBJ2-3	.	TRBV27	.
CASSPDRGSLSGANVLTF	TGTGCCAGTAGCCCAGACAGGGGTTCCCTATCTGGGGCCAACGTCCTGACTTTC	TRBJ2-6	few	TRBV19	TRBD1